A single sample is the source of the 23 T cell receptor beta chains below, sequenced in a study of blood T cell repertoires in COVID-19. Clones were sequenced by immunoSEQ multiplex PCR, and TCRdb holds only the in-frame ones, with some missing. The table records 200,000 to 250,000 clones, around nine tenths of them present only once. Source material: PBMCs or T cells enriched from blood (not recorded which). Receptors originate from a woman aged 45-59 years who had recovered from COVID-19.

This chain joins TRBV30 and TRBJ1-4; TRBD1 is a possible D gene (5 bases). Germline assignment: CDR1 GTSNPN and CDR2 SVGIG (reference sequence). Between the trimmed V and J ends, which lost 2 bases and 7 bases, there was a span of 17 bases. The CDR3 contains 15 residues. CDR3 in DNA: TGTGCCTGGAGTACTATGAGGGGAGCGGGTGAAAAACTGTTTTTT. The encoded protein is CAWSTMRGAGEKLFF.

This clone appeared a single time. CDR3 in DNA: TGTGCCAGCAGCCAAGGGACAGTAAACACCATATATTTT. This translates into CASSQGTVNTIYF. The chain employs TRBV3-1 (or the pseudogene TRBV3-2) and TRBJ1-3; tentative D call: TRBD1 (6 bases). This CDR3 region has 13 residues. Trimming removed 1 base from V and 6 bases from J, with 7 bases in between. In germline, CDR1 is LGHDT, CDR2 YNNKEL (reference sequence).

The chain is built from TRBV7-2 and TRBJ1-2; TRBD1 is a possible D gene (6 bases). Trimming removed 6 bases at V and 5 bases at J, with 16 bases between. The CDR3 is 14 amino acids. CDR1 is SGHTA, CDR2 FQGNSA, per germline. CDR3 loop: CASRTGGQGYGYTF. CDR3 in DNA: TGTGCCAGCAGAACCGGGGGGCAGGGGTATGGCTACACCTTC. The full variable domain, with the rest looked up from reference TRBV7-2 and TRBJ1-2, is GAGVSQSPSNKVTEKGKDVELRCDPISGHTALYWYRQSLGQGLEFLIYFQGNSAPDKSGLPSDRFSAERTGGSVSTLTIQRTQQEDSAVYLCASRTGGQGYGYTFGSGTRLTVV.

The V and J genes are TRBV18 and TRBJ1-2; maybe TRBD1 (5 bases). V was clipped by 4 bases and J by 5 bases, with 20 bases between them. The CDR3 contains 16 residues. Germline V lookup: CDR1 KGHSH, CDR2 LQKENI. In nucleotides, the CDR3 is TGTGCCAGCTCACTCAACAATAAGGGGAAGATTTATGGCTACACCTTC. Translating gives CASSLNNKGKIYGYTF. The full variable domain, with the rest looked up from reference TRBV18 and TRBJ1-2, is NAGVMQNPRHLVRRRGQEARLRCSPMKGHSHVYWYRQLPEEGLKFMVYLQKENIIDESGMPKERFSAEFPKEGPSILRIQQVVRGDSAAYFCASSLNNKGKIYGYTFGSGTRLTVV.

The DNA of the CDR3 is TGTGCCAGCAGTTCGCCCGGACTAGCGGGATCCTACAATGAGCAGTTCTTC. This codes for CASSSPGLAGSYNEQFF. The chain links TRBV28 to TRBJ2-1; 12 bases fit TRBD2. J was trimmed by 1 base and V by 4 bases; bases with no gene match: 5. Germline V gene lookup returns CDR1 MDHEN and CDR2 SYDVKM. This CDR3 comprises 17 residues.

The CDR3 DNA reads TGTGCCAGCTCATCTTCAGGGGGCCGCACTGAAGCTTTCTTT. Translation: CASSSSGGRTEAFF. V is TRBV18 and J is TRBJ1-1, with 8 bases that match TRBD1. The germline CDR1 and CDR2 sequences are KGHSH and LQKENI. CDR3 length: 14 amino acids. The V segment lost 5 bases and the J segment 4 bases; nucleotides outside the gene matches: 6.

The DNA for the CDR3 is TGCGCCAGCAGTCAACCAGACCAAACAGGGAGGGCTGGGGCCAACGTCCTGACTTTC. This sequence encodes CASSQPDQTGRAGANVLTF. V and J are TRBV23-1 and TRBJ2-6; a weak D match, TRBD2 (7 bases). TRBV23-1 is assigned to the ORF class and has an uncertain function. CDR3 size: 19 residues. Deletions cut 2 bases from V and 2 bases from J, with 19 bases between.

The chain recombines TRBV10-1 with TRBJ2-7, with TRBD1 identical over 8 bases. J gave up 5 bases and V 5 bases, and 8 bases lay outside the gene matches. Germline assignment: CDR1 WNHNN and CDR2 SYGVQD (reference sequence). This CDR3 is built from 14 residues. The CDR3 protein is CASSRVRTGNEQYF. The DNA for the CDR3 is TGCGCCAGCAGTCGAGTCAGGACAGGGAACGAGCAGTACTTC.

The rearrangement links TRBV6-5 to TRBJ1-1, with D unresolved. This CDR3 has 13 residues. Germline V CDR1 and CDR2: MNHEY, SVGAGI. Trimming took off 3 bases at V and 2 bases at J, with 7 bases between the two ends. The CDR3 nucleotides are TGTGCCAGCAGTTATCAGGCAAACACTGAAGCTTTCTTT. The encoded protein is CASSYQANTEAFF.

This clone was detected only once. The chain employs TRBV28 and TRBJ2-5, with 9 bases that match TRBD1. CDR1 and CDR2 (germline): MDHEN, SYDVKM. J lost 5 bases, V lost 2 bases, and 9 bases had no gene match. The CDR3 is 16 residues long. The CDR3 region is CASSLVSGTGRETQYF. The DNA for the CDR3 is TGTGCCAGCAGTTTAGTCTCCGGGACAGGGCGGGAGACCCAGTACTTC.

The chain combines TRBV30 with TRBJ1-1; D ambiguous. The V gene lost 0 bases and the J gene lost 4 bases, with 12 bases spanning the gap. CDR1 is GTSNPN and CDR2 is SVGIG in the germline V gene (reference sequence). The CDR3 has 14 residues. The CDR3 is CAWSVSMSGTEAFF. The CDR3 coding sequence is TGTGCCTGGAGTGTATCGATGTCAGGCACTGAAGCTTTCTTT. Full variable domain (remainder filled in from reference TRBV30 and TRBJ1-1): SQTIHQWPATLVQPVGSPLSLECTVEGTSNPNLYWYRQAAGRGLQLLFYSVGIGQISSEVPQNLSASRPQDRQFILSSKKLLLSDSGFYLCAWSVSMSGTEAFFGQGTRLTVV.

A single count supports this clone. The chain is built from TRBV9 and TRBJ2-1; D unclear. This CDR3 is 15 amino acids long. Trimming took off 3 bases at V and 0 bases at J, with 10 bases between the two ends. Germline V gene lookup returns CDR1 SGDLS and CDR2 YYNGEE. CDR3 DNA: TGTGCCAGCAGCGGTGTTCCGGGCTCCTACAATGAGCAGTTCTTC. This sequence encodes CASSGVPGSYNEQFF. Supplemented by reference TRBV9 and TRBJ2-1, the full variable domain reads DSGVTQTPKHLITATGQRVTLRCSPRSGDLSVYWYQQSLDQGLQFLIQYYNGEERAKGNILERFSAQQFPDLHSELNLSSLELGDSALYFCASSGVPGSYNEQFFGPGTRLTVL.

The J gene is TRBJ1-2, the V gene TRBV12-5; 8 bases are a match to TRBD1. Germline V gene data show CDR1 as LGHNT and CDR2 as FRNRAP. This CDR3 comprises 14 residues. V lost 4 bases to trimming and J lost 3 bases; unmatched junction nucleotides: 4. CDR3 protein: CASGSADRDYGYTF. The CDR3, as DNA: TGTGCTAGTGGTTCGGCGGACAGGGACTATGGCTACACCTTC. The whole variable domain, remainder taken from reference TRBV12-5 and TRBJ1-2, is DARVTQTPRHKVTEMGQEVTMRCQPILGHNTVFWYRQTMMQGLELLAYFRNRAPLDDSGMPKDRFSAEMPDATLATLKIQPSEPRDSAVYFCASGSADRDYGYTFGSGTRLTVV.

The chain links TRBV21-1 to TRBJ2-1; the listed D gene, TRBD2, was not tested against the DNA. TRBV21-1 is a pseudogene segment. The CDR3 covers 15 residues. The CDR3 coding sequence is TGTGCCAGCAGCAGACTAGCGGGAGAATTAGATGAGCAGTTCTTC. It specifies CASSRLAGELDEQFF.

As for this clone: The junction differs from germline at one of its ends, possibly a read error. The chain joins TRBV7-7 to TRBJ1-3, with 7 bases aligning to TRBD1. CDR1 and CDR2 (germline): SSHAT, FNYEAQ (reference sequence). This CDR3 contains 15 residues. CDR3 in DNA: TGTGCTAGCAGCTCCGGGGACAGCTCTGGAAACACCATATATTTT. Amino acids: CASSSGDSSGNTIYF.

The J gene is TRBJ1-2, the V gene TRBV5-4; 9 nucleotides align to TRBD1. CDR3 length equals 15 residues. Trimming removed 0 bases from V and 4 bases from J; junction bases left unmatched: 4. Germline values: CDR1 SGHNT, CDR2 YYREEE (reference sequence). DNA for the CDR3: TGTGCCAGCAGCTTGGGGGGGACAGGGATCTATGGCTACACCTTC. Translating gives CASSLGGTGIYGYTF.

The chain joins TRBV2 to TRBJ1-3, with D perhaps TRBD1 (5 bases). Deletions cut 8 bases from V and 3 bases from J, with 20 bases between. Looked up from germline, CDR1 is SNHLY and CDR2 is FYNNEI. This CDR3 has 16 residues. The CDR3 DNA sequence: TGTGCCAGCGGTAACGCCATCGGGGGGTATGGAAACACCATATATTTT. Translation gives CASGNAIGGYGNTIYF. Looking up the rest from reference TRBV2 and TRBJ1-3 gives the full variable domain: EPEVTQTPSHQVTQMGQEVILRCVPISNHLYFYWYRQILGQKVEFLVSFYNNEISEKSEIFDDQFSVERPDGSNFTLKIRSTKLEDSAMYFCASGNAIGGYGNTIYFGEGSWLTVV.

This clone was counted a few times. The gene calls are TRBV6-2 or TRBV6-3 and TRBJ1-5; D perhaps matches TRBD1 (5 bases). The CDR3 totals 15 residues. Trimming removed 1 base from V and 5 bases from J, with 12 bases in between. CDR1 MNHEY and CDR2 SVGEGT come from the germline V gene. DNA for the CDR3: TGTGCCAGCAGTTACTGGGGCACCCGCGATCAGCCCCAGCATTTT. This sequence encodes CASSYWGTRDQPQHF.

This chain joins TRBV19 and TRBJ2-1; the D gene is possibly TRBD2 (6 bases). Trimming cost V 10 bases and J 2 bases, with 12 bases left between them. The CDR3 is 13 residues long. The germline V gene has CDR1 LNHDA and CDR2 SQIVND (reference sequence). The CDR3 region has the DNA TGTGCCACCCGGGGGATAGCCTACAATGAGCAGTTCTTC. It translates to CATRGIAYNEQFF. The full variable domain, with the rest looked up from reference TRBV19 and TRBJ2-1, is DGGITQSPKYLFRKEGQNVTLSCEQNLNHDAMYWYRQDPGQGLRLIYYSQIVNDFQKGDIAEGYSVSREKKESFPLTVTSAQKNPTAFYLCATRGIAYNEQFFGPGTRLTVL.

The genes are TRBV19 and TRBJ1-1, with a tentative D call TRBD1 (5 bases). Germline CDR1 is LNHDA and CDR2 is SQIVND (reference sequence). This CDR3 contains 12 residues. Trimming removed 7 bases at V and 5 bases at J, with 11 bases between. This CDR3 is CASKRGNTEAFF. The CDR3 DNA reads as TGTGCCAGTAAACGGGGGAATACTGAAGCTTTCTTT. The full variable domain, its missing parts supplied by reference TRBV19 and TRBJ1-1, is DGGITQSPKYLFRKEGQNVTLSCEQNLNHDAMYWYRQDPGQGLRLIYYSQIVNDFQKGDIAEGYSVSREKKESFPLTVTSAQKNPTAFYLCASKRGNTEAFFGQGTRLTVV.

CDR3 bases: TGTGCCAGCAGAAGCACAGTAAGTCCCTACGAGCAGTACTTC. Translating it yields CASRSTVSPYEQYF. This sequence joins TRBV28 and TRBJ2-7; D is unclear. V lost 6 bases and J 2 bases, leaving 14 bases between the germline ends. The germline V gene encodes CDR1 MDHEN and CDR2 SYDVKM. CDR3 length equals 14 residues.

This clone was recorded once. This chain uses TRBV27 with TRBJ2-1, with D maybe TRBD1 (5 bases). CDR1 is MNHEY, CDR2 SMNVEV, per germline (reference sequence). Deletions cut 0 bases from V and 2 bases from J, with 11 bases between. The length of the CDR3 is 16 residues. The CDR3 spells CASSLSLGPTYNEQFF. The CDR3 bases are TGTGCCAGCAGTTTATCTCTGGGGCCAACCTACAATGAGCAGTTCTTC.

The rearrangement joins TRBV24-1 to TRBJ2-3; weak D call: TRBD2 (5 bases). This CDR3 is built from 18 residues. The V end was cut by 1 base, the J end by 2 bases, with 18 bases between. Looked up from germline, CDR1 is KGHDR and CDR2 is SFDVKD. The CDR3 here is CATSDLVHGGKSTDTQYF. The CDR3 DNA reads TGTGCCACCAGTGATTTAGTGCACGGAGGCAAATCCACAGATACGCAGTATTTT.